This TCR beta chain was recorded in a study of T cell responses to AZD1222 COVID-19 vaccine. Germline-derived CDR1 and CDR2 are MNHEY and SVGEGT. The V gene end was trimmed by 4 bases and the J gene end by 4 bases; junction bases not matched to a gene: 9. The CDR3 consists of 15 residues. Assay used: immunoSEQ multiplex PCR; TCRdb lists only in-frame clones, some missing. The data show roughly 150,000 clones, about 93% seen once. The chain employs TRBV6-2 or TRBV6-3 and TRBJ1-1; 7 nucleotides match TRBD1. The sample here was peripheral blood, taken on day 0 of AZD1222 vaccination. This clonotype originated in an adult in good health. The CDR3 spells CASSLTGVGGTEAFF. CDR3 DNA: TGTGCCAGCAGTTTAACAGGGGTCGGGGGCACTGAAGCTTTCTTT.